The T cell receptor (beta chain) described here comes from a study of cytomegalovirus exposure and HLA in healthy donors. A word on this clone: Its antigen is currently unknown.

Findings and limits, study-wide: A later analysis reportedly found that, within productive TCRs, an Asian-associated ancestry cluster had fewer N-insertions than the mean observed across the roughly 700 donors. A later analysis reported that several of the most significant clusters appeared to be linked to common viral pathogens, among them Epstein-Barr virus. A later analysis linked a missense variant in DCLRE1C to the trimming of TCR beta V and J genes.

Primers: 60 Vbeta forward and 13 Jbeta reverse. TCRdb's copy holds only in-frame clones and misses some; the assay was immunoSEQ multiplex PCR. Of approximately 110,000 clones listed, roughly 69% are singletons. Healthy bone marrow donors supplied every sample. The CDR3 covers 13 residues. Germline V gene sequence: CDR1 LNHDA, CDR2 SQIVND (reference sequence). Trimming removed 6 bases from V and 3 bases from J, with 11 bases in between. The receptor was derived from a woman in her 70s in good health and CMV-seropositive. The rearrangement joins TRBV19 to TRBJ2-5, with a tentative D call TRBD1 (6 bases). The source material was PBMCs. CDR3 coding DNA: TGTGCCAGTAGCCCGACAGGAGAAGAGACCCAGTACTTC. As protein: CASSPTGEETQYF.